Following are 11 T cell receptor beta chains from one sample sequenced in a study of molecular identifiers for immune sequencing clone quantification. TCRdb redid the calling of the PCR reads with MiXCR, one entry per CDR3 protein. The sample has about 640,000 distinct CDR3 sequences, about 20% seen once; the top ten hold 0.7% to 1%. The sequencing input was naive CD8+ T cells from blood, with Jurkat cell RNA spiked in. The subset denotes: FACS-sorted CD8+CD4-CCR7+CD45RA+ naive T cells. The receptors come from a human donor in good health. Some libraries in this study had Jurkat cell RNA spiked in.

Many counts were recorded for this clonotype. The V call is TRBV6-6, the J call TRBJ1-1, with 11 bases fitting TRBD1. The CDR3 length is 13 residues. From germline, CDR1 is MNHNY and CDR2 SVGAGI (reference sequence). The trim removed 4 bases at V and 6 bases at J, leaving 1 base unmatched. The CDR3 region has the DNA TGTGCCAGCAGTTGGGGACAGGGGGCTGAAGCTTTCTTT. It is translated as CASSWGQGAEAFF.

With respect to this clonotype: A much larger clone lies one base from this, so it may be a read error. Without the conserved terminal phenylalanine or tryptophan, this CDR3 likely stems from a read error. This chain connects TRBV3-1 to TRBJ2-5, with 7 bases that match TRBD1. Losses at the gene ends were 0 bases for V and 5 bases for J; bases not matched to a gene: 9. The germline V gene has CDR1 LGHDT and CDR2 YNNKEL (reference sequence). The length of the CDR3 is 16 residues. The CDR3 region has the DNA TGTGCCAGCAGCCAAGACGCACAGGGGCGCGGGGAGACCCAGTACTAC. Amino acid sequence: CASSQDAQGRGETQYY.

This clonotype was recorded at least ten times. V and J are TRBV7-3 and TRBJ1-5; D is perhaps TRBD1 (6 bases). This CDR3 has 15 residues. CDR1 is SGHTA, CDR2 FQGTGA, per germline. V lost 2 bases and J 6 bases, leaving 14 bases between the germline ends. The CDR3 DNA is TGTGCCAGCAGCTTAGTAAACGGACAGCTTCAGCCCCAGCATTTT. Protein: CASSLVNGQLQPQHF.

To note about this clonotype: Just one base apart from a much larger clone, this may be a read error. The rearrangement links TRBV6-5 to TRBJ1-2; 7 bases match TRBD1. Germline V gene data show CDR1 as MNHEY and CDR2 as SVGAGI. CDR3 size: 14 residues. The CDR3 nucleotides are TGTGCCAGCAGTCCCTGGACAGGAGACTATGACTACACCTTC. It yields the protein CASSPWTGDYDYTF.

Points on this clonotype: A read error is possible here, since a much larger clone lies one base away. The rearrangement joins TRBV6-2 or TRBV6-3 to TRBJ2-7; D possibly corresponds to TRBD2 (5 bases). The CDR3 is 17 amino acids. Germline lookup yields CDR1 MNHEY and CDR2 SVGEGT. The CDR3 loop is CASSYPSTNLRTGEQCF. The CDR3 region has the DNA TGTGCCAGCAGTTACCCGAGTACTAACCTTCGGACTGGCGAGCAGTGCTTC.

This clonotype was counted ten times or more. The rearrangement joins TRBV7-9 to TRBJ2-5; D unresolved. The CDR3 spans 13 residues. Per the germline V gene, CDR1 is SEHNR and CDR2 is FQNEAQ (reference sequence). Trimming left V 3 bases short and J 3 bases short, with 8 bases between. The CDR3 coding sequence is TGTGCCAGCAGCTTCGGTTTCGAAGAGACCCAGTACTTC. It specifies CASSFGFEETQYF.

This clonotype has a count of ten or more. The junction differs from germline at one of its ends, possibly a read error. The V and J genes are TRBV7-9 and TRBJ2-7; tentatively, D is TRBD2 (5 bases). Germline CDR1 and CDR2: SEHNR and FQNEAQ (reference sequence). The CDR3 consists of 14 residues. This CDR3 is CASSPTSLSNEQYF. The CDR3 coding sequence is TGTGCCAGCAGCCCTACTAGTCTCTCCAACGAGCAGTACTTC.

With respect to this clonotype: A read error may be the cause here, since a much bigger clone is one base away. The CDR3 does not close with the conserved phenylalanine or tryptophan, likely indicating a read error. The rearrangement uses TRBV20-1 and TRBJ2-5; D uncertain. Germline V gene sequence: CDR1 DFQATT, CDR2 SNEGSKA (reference sequence). V lost 0 bases to trimming and J lost 3 bases, with 8 bases between them. The CDR3 runs 13 residues. CDR3 DNA: TGCAGTGCTAGAGAGGGTATTGAAGAGACCCAGTACCTC. This codes for CSAREGIEETQYL.

In this sample, this clonotype turned up many times. The CDR3 DNA follows: TGCAGCGTTGTTAGGGGTGATTGGTCAGATACGCAGTATTTT. Translated: CSVVRGDWSDTQYF. The chain employs TRBV29-1 and TRBJ2-3, with D perhaps matching TRBD1 (5 bases). V was cut by 4 bases and J by 4 bases, with 15 bases left in between. Germline lookup yields CDR1 SQVTM and CDR2 ANQGSEA. The CDR3 runs to 14 residues.

This clonotype was seen ten or more times. The chain recombines TRBV7-2 with TRBJ2-3; 11 bases line up with TRBD2. The CDR3 has 15 amino acids. V lost 8 bases, J lost 4 bases, and 8 bases stayed unmatched. Germline lookup yields CDR1 SGHTA and CDR2 FQGNSA. The CDR3 nucleotides read TGTGCCAGCGGCGGACTAGCGGGTTTCCCAGATACGCAGTATTTT. It specifies CASGGLAGFPDTQYF.

Note on this clonotype: It may be a read error: a sequence one base away is much more abundant. Here the CDR3 omits its conserved ending phenylalanine or tryptophan, so a read error is the likely source. V is TRBV29-1 and J is TRBJ2-5; 12 positions agree with TRBD1. After removal of 8 bases from V and 5 bases from J, the junction contained 18 bases not matched to a gene. This CDR3 spans 17 amino acids. Germline assignment: CDR1 SQVTM and CDR2 ANQGSEA. In DNA, the CDR3 is TGCAGCCCCCACCTATGGGACAGGGGGCCTAGGTGGGAGACCCAGTACCTC. Residues: CSPHLWDRGPRWETQYL.